This TCR beta chain was identified in a study of CD8 T cells in Susac syndrome. Looking at the study overall: The Susac syndrome patients that were sequenced included 5 or 6 with active disease and under 10 in remission. At the time their blood was drawn, patients with Susac syndrome were either therapy-naive, on corticosteroids (with some of them also receiving intravenous immunoglobulin), or on intravenous immunoglobulin alone.

As for this clonotype: As yet, its antigen is unknown.

The TEMRA cells underwent FACS enrichment, while the CD8+ and CD4+ T cells underwent negative isolation. CDR3 length: 14 residues. CDR1 LGHDT and CDR2 YNNKEL come from the germline V gene (reference sequence). J lost 7 bases, V lost 4 bases, and 10 bases had no gene match. Random hexamers were used to reverse transcribe 0.5 to 1 ug of RNA. TCRdb analysed the immunoSEQ multiplex PCR reads with MiXCR anew, one entry per CDR3 protein. The sample includes around 140,000 distinct CDR3 sequences, over 90% of them seen just once. General study findings and limits: Repertoires of Susac syndrome CD4+ T cells lacked clonal expansion.

This clonotype originated in a human donor with Susac syndrome. What was sequenced was CD4+ T cells from PBMCs. This rearrangement joins TRBV3-1 to TRBJ2-7; 7 bases agree with TRBD1. CDR3 bases: TGTGCCAGCAGCCCCTGGGGACAGAGGGGGGAGCAGTACTTC. Translation: CASSPWGQRGEQYF.